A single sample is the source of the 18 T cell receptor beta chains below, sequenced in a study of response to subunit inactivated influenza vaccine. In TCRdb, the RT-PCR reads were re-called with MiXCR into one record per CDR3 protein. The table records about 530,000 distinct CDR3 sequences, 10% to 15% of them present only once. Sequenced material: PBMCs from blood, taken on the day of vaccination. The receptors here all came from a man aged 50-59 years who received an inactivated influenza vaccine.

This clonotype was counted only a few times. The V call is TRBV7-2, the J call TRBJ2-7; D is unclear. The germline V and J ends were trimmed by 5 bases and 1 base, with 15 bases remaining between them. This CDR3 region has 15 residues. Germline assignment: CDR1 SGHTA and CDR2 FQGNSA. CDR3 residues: CASSPRAARSYEQYF. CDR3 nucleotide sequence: TGTGCCAGCAGCCCCCGGGCGGCGAGATCCTACGAGCAGTACTTC.

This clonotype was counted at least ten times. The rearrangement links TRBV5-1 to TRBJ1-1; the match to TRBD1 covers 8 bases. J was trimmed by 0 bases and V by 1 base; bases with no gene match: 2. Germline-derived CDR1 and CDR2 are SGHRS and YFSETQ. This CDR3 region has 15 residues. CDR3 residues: CASSLTGGLNTEAFF. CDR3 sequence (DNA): TGCGCCAGCAGCTTGACAGGGGGATTGAACACTGAAGCTTTCTTT. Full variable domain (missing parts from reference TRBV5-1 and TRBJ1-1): KAGVTQTPRYLIKTRGQQVTLSCSPISGHRSVSWYQQTPGQGLQFLFEYFSETQRNKGNFPGRFSGRQFSNSRSEMNVSTLELGDSALYLCASSLTGGLNTEAFFGQGTRLTVV.

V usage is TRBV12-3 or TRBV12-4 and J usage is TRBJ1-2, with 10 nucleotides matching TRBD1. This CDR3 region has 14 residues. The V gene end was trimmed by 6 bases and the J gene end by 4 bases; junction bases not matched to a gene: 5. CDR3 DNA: TGTGCCAGCAGCCGGACAGGGGGTACCTATGGCTACACCTTC. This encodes CASSRTGGTYGYTF.

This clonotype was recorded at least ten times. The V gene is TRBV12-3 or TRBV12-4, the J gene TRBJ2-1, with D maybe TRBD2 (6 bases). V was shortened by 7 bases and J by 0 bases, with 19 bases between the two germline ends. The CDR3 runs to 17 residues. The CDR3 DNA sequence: TGTGCCAGCACCCTCGTGGTAGCGGTCCTCTCCTACAATGAGCAGTTCTTC. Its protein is CASTLVVAVLSYNEQFF.

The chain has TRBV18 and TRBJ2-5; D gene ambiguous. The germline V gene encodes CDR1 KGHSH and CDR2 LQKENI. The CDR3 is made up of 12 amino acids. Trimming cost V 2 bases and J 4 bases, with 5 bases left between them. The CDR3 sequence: CASSPSAETQYF. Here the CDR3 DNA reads TGTGCCAGCTCACCAAGCGCAGAGACCCAGTACTTC.

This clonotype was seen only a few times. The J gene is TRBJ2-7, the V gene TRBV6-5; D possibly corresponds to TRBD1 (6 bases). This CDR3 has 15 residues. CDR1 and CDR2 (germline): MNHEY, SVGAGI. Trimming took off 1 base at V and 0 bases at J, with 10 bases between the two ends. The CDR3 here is CASSYWAGASYEQYF. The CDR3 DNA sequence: TGTGCCAGCAGTTACTGGGCAGGGGCCTCCTACGAGCAGTACTTC.

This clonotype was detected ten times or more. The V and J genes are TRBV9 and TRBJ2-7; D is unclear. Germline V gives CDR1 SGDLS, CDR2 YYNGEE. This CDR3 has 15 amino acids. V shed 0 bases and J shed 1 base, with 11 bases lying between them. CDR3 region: CASSVEAGGSYEQYF. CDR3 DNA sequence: TGTGCCAGCAGCGTAGAGGCAGGTGGGTCCTACGAGCAGTACTTC. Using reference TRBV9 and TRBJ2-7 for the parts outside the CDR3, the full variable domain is DSGVTQTPKHLITATGQRVTLRCSPRSGDLSVYWYQQSLDQGLQFLIQYYNGEERAKGNILERFSAQQFPDLHSELNLSSLELGDSALYFCASSVEAGGSYEQYFGPGTRLTVT.

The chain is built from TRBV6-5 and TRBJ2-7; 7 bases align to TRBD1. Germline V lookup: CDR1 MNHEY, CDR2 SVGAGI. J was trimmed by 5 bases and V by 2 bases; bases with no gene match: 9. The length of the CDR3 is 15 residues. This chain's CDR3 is CASSYTRQGGDEQYF. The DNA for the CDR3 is TGTGCCAGCAGTTACACCCGACAGGGTGGCGACGAGCAGTACTTC.

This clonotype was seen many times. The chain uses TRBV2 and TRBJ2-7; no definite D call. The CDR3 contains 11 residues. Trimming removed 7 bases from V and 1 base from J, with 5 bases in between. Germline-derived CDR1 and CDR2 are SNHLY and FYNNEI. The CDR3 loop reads CASKQSYEQYF. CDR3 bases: TGTGCCAGCAAGCAGTCCTACGAGCAGTACTTC.

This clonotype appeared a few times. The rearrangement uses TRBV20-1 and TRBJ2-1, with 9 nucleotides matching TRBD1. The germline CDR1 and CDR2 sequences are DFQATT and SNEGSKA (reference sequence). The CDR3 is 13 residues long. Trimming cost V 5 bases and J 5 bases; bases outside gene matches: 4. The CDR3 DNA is TGCAGTGCTGAACGGGACAGGGACAATGAGCAGTTCTTC. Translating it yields CSAERDRDNEQFF.

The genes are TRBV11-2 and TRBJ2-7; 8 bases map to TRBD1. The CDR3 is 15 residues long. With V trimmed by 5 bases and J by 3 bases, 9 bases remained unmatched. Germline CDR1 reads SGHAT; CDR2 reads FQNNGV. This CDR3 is CASSRAGTGSYEQYF. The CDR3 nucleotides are TGTGCCAGCAGCCGCGCCGGGACAGGTAGCTACGAGCAGTACTTC.

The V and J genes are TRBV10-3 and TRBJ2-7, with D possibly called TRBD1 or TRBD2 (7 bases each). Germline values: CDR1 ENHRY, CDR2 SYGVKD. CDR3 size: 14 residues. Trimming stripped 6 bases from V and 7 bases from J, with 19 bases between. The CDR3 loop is CAIRAGTAGGEQYF. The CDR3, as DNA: TGTGCCATCAGGGCAGGGACAGCCGGGGGGGAGCAGTACTTC.

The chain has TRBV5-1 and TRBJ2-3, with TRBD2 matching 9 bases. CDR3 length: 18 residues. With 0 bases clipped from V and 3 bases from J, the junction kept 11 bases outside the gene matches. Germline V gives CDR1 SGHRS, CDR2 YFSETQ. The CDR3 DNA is TGCGCCAGCAGCTTGGCCCGAGGCGGGGGGGCTGGGACAGATACGCAGTATTTT. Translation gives CASSLARGGGAGTDTQYF.

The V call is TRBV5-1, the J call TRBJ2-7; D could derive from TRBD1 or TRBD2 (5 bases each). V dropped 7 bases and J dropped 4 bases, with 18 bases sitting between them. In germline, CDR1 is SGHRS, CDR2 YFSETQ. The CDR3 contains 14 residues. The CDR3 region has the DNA TGCGCCAGCGCCCCTCGGGACGGCAGATACGAGCAGTACTTC. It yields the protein CASAPRDGRYEQYF.

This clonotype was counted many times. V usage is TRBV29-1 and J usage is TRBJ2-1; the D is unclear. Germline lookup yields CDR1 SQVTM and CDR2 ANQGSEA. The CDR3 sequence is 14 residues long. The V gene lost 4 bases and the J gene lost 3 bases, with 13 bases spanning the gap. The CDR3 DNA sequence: TGCAGCGTTGGGTCCCCAGAGAACTACAATGAGCAGTTCTTC. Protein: CSVGSPENYNEQFF.

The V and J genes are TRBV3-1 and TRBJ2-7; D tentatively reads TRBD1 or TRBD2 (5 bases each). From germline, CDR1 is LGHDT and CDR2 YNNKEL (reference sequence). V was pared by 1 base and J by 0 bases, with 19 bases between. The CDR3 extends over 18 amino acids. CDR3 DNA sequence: TGTGCCAGCAGCCAAGGGGACCACAGACTCACGAGCTCCTACGAGCAGTACTTC. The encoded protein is CASSQGDHRLTSSYEQYF.

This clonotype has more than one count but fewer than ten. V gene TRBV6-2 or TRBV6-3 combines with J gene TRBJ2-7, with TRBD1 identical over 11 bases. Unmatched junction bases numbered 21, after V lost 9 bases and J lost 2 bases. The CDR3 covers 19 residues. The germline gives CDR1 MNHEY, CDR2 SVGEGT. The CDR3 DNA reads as TGTGCCAGACGTCGCCGAGGACAGGGGGCGCGTAGAGAGGCCTACGAGCAGTACTTC. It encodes CARRRRGQGARREAYEQYF.

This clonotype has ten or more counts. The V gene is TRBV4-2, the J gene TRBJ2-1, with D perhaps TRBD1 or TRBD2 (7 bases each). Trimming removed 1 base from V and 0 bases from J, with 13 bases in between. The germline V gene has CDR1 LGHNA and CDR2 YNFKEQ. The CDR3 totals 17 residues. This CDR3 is CASSQGAGDSSYNEQFF. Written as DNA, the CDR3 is TGTGCCAGCAGCCAAGGTGCGGGGGACAGCTCCTACAATGAGCAGTTCTTC.